This T cell receptor beta chain was identified in a study of T cells in Graves' hyperthyroidism and ophthalmopathy. The CDR3 regions of TCR beta were amplified from RNA transcripts. TCR CDR3 underwent first-round RT-PCR with the HTBI primer set. Using its own MiXCR run on the multiplex PCR reads, TCRdb lists one record per CDR3 protein. The sample carries some 620,000 distinct CDR3 sequences, 15% to 20% recorded once. On the basis of clinical symptoms, serum thyroxine and TRAb, thyroid ultrasound and orbital computed tomography, diagnoses were made. From 9 to 10 ml of fresh peripheral blood, PBMCs were isolated. This clonotype appeared a few times. V was pared by 1 base and J by 4 bases, with 14 bases of the junction left unmatched. This CDR3 contains 19 residues. CDR1 is SGHTS and CDR2 is YDEGEE in the germline V gene.

This clonotype was obtained from a woman under 40 with Graves' hyperthyroidism. Sequencing was performed on blood. This sequence joins TRBV5-8 and TRBJ2-2, with TRBD2 matching 9 bases. The DNA of the CDR3 is TGTGCCAGCAGCTTGAGTCTCGGCGGGAGGGGCCGTGGCACCGGGGAGCTGTTTTTT. This codes for CASSLSLGGRGRGTGELFF.